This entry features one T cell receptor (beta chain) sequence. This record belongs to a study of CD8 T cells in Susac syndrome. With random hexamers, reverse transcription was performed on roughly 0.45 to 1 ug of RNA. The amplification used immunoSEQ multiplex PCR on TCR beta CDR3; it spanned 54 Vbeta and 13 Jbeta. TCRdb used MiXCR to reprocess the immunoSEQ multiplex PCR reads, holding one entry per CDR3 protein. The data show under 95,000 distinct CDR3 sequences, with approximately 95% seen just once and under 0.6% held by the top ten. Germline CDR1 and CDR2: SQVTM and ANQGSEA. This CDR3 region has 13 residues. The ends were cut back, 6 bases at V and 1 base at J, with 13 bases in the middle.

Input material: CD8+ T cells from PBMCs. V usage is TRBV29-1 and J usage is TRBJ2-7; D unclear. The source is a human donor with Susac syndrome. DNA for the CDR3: TGCAGCGTGGACCTACCAGGATCCTACGAGCAGTACTTC. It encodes CSVDLPGSYEQYF.